This T cell receptor beta chain was sequenced for a study of blood T cell repertoires in COVID-19. Study information: Samples taken during acute and convalescent COVID-19 were collected in the United States, Italy and Spain. Nucleic acid was either cDNA or gDNA, and it came from T cells, B-cell-depleted T cells, or PBMCs.

This clone has only a few counts. Sequencing used immunoSEQ multiplex PCR; TCRdb keeps in-frame clones, though not all of them. The sample has about 240,000 clones, about 83% seen once. The germline V and J ends were trimmed by 7 bases and 6 bases, with 17 bases remaining between them. The CDR3 sequence is 14 residues long. Germline V gene sequence: CDR1 MNHNY, CDR2 SVGAGI (reference sequence). The receptor comes from a man aged 45-65 years with acute or convalescent COVID-19. The sample comprised peripheral blood. The rearrangement uses TRBV6-6 and TRBJ2-3; tentative D call: TRBD2 (6 bases). CDR3 in amino acids: CASTVTAGIDTQYF. The CDR3 coding sequence is TGTGCCAGCACCGTGACAGCGGGCATTGATACGCAGTATTTT.